This T cell receptor (beta chain) was identified during a study of blood T cell repertoires in COVID-19. TCRdb's table, derived via immunoSEQ multiplex PCR, lists solely in-frame clones and lacks some. Among 180,000 or so clones listed, more than 80% were seen once. CDR1 is SGHTA and CDR2 is FQGNSA in the germline V gene. Trimming stripped 4 bases from V and 3 bases from J, with 12 bases between. This CDR3 has 14 residues. The sequencing input was peripheral blood. This TCR derives from a woman aged 55-70 years with acute or convalescent COVID-19. V and J are TRBV7-2 and TRBJ1-2, with a weak D call TRBD1 (6 bases). The CDR3 bases are TGTGCCAGCAGCTCCTTACAGGGTGACTATGGCTACACCTTC. Protein sequence: CASSSLQGDYGYTF.